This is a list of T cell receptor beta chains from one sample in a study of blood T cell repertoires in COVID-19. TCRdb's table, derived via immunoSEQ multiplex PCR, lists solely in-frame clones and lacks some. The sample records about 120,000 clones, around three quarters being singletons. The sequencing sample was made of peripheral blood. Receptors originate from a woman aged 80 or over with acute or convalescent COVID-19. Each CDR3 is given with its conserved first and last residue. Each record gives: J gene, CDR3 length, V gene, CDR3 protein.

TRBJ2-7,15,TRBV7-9,CASSLLAGGPNEQYF
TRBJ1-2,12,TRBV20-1,CSASTGEEGYTF
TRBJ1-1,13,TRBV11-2,CASSPDRGIEAFF
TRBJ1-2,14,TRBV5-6,CASRRGGGHYGYTF
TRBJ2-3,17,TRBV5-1,CASSSDLAEGGVNTQYF
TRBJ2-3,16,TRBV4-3,CASSQVATGGGDTQYF
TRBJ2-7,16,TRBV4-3,CASSYHLSDRNYEQYF
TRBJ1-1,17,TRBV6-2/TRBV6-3,CASSYSLGQPLNTEAFF
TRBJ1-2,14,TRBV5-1,CASSLGTKDYGYTF
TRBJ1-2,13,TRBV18,CASSPAAGNGYTF
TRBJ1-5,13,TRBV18,CASSPMTGQPQHF
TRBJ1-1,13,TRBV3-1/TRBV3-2,CASSQDQGLSAFF
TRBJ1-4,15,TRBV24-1,CATGFGWEVNEKLFF
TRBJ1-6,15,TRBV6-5,CASVEIGVGNSPLHF
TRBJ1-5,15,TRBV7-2,CASSLARTGQEPQHF
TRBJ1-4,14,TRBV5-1,CASSLGTTNEKLFF
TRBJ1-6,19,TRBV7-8,CASSLVARPLSSYNSPLHF
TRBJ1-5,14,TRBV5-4,CASSRRAGNQPQHF
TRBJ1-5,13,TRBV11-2,CASSLGVSGPQHF
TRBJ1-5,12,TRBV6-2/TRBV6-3,CASSSTVQPQHF
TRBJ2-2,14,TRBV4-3,CASSQNDRDRKLFF
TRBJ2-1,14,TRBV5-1,CASGEGPGSNEQFF
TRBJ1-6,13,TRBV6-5,CASIDRANSPLHF
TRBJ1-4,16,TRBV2,CASRVGTGATNEKLFF
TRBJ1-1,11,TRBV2,CASIDRGEAFF
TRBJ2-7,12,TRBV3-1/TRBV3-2,CASSHQGGEQYF
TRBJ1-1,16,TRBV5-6,CASSSGTGGLNTEAFF
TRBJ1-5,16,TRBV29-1,CSVSLPHRAGNQPQHF
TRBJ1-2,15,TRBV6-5,CASSYGGQENYGYTF
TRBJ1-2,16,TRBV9,CASSVDGRGQPYGYTF
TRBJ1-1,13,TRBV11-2,CASSFPGTGKAFF
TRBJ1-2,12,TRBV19,CASSRTGFGYTF
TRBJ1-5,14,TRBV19,CASSEQGANQPQHF
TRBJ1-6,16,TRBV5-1,CASSLDGGNPNSPLHF
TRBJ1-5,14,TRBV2,CASSPRQDHQPQHF
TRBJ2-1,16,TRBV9,CASSPAGTGAYNEQFF
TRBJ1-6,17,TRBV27,CASSPPRGSSYNSPLHF
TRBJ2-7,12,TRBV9,CASSGDSYEQYF
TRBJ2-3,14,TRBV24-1,CATSGQGKTDTQYF
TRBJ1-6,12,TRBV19,CASKGVGSPLHF
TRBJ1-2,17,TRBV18,CASSPPEGRSGDYGYTF